Presented here are 9 T cell receptor beta chains from one specimen sequenced in a study of tumor-infiltrating lymphocytes in primary liver carcinoma. Reverse transcription of roughly 470 ng total RNA with a constant-region primer produced TCR beta cDNA. A slightly modified ARM-PCR protocol with three nested multiplex PCR rounds produced these TCR beta libraries. Forward primers for TRBV1-TRBV30 and a C-beta reverse primer served the first two PCR rounds, at approximately 10 cycles each. TCRdb re-analysed the multiplex PCR reads in MiXCR, keeping a single row per CDR3 protein. The table lists 95,000 to 100,000 distinct CDR3 sequences, around 66% of them singletons. Unsorted bulk tissue, roughly 20-32 mg of it, served as the source for co-extraction of RNA and DNA. The sample was liver tumor tissue from sampling region 2. The sample's subset: tumor region T2, inferior pole. The receptors stem from a woman aged 60-75 years with primary liver carcinoma and hepatitis B virus infection.

Worth noting for this clonotype: This sequence may be a read error, since a much larger clone differs from it by one base. This chain uses TRBV7-8 with TRBJ2-1, with 9 bases aligning to TRBD2. Looked up from germline, CDR1 is SGHVS and CDR2 is FQNEAQ. The CDR3 covers 16 residues. The CDR3 DNA reads as TGTGCCAGCAGCCCTCCTAGCGGGGAGCACTACAATGAGCATTTCTTC. The encoded protein is CASSPPSGEHYNEHFF.

This rearrangement joins TRBV7-9 to TRBJ2-3, with D possibly matching TRBD2 (5 bases). Trimming took off 2 bases at V and 0 bases at J, with 6 bases between the two ends. The CDR3 sequence is 14 residues long. Looked up from germline, CDR1 is SEHNR and CDR2 is FQNEAQ (reference sequence). CDR3: CASSLRGSTDTQYF. CDR3 DNA: TGTGCCAGCAGCTTAAGAGGGAGCACAGATACGCAGTATTTT.

The gene calls are TRBV2 and TRBJ2-1; TRBD1 aligns across 9 bases. The CDR3 sequence is 14 residues long. V lost 8 bases to trimming and J lost 5 bases; unmatched junction nucleotides: 7. Germline V gene sequence: CDR1 SNHLY, CDR2 FYNNEI. The CDR3 loop reads CASRTGVMDNEQFF. Here the CDR3 DNA reads TGTGCCAGCCGGACAGGGGTAATGGACAATGAGCAGTTCTTC.

Comments on this clonotype: The conserved final phenylalanine or tryptophan is absent from the CDR3, which likely points to a read error. Because the CDR3's place on the DNA is in doubt, the DNA is left out and the CDR3 is given as listed by TCRdb. This chain joins TRBV7-9 and TRBJ2-7; TRBD2, as called in the table, went unchecked against the DNA. The CDR3 is 16 amino acids in total, end residues counted. The germline gives CDR1 SEHNR, CDR2 FQNEAQ (reference sequence). The CDR3 spells CASSSSSAGVAHEQCI.

This clonotype was counted between two and nine times. At one boundary the junction diverges from the germline segment, which might be a read error. The chain is built from TRBV10-3 and TRBJ1-5; D is unclear. Germline CDR1 and CDR2: ENHRY and SYGVKD. This CDR3 region has 12 residues. The CDR3, as DNA: TGTGACATCAGTGAGACCAATCAGCCCCAGCATTTT. Amino acid sequence: CDISETNQPQHF.

This clonotype was seen a single time. As the CDR3 is not closed by the conserved phenylalanine or tryptophan, this likely results from a read error. The chain has TRBV6-5 and TRBJ2-1; 9 bases are shared with TRBD2. Germline V gene lookup returns CDR1 MNHEY and CDR2 SVGAGI. The CDR3 runs 16 residues. V was clipped by 6 bases and J by 8 bases; unmatched bases: 14. The CDR3 spells CASRPTFTSGFDEQFC. The CDR3, as DNA: TGTGCCAGCAGGCCCACCTTCACTAGCGGGTTCGATGAGCAGTTCTGC.

At least ten counts were recorded for this clonotype. The chain has TRBV12-3 or TRBV12-4 and TRBJ2-5, with D perhaps matching TRBD1 (6 bases). CDR3 length: 13 amino acids. V was pared by 4 bases and J by 2 bases, with 8 bases between. Here the CDR3 reads CASSSGAQETQYF. In nucleotides, the CDR3 is TGTGCCAGCAGTTCAGGGGCTCAAGAGACCCAGTACTTC.

By share, this clonotype counts as medium-sized. The rearrangement uses TRBV11-2 and TRBJ2-7; D is ambiguous. V was cut by 1 base and J by 3 bases, with 4 bases left in between. Germline CDR1 SGHAT, CDR2 FQNNGV. The length of the CDR3 is 12 residues. The CDR3 spells CASSLGDYEQYF. CDR3 coding DNA: TGTGCCAGCAGCTTAGGAGACTACGAGCAGTACTTC.

In regard to this clonotype: Likely a read error: the CDR3 ends without its conserved phenylalanine or tryptophan. The limits of the CDR3 on the DNA are not certain, so only TCRdb's listed CDR3 is given. CDR3 sequence reads: CSVRNMVNEQLI. V and J are TRBV29-1 and TRBJ2-1; the table names TRBD1, a call not compared with the DNA. The CDR3 is 12 amino acids long, termini counted. Germline CDR1 is SQVTM and CDR2 is ANQGSEA.